A single sample is the source of the 6 T cell receptor beta chains below, sequenced in a study of naive and memory T cell subsets. Notes on the study in general: Possibly reflecting memory cells re-expressing CD45RA, a few larger clonotypes occurred in naive repertoires, especially CD8.

Both TRBC1 and TRBC2 were covered by a beta constant-region primer of two equimolar oligonucleotides. The ligated cDNA underwent four PCR rounds using SP2 and nested alpha and beta constant-region primers. Each CDR3 protein gets one entry after TCRdb re-called the UMI-ligation and nested PCR reads with MiXCR. Of roughly 140,000 distinct CDR3 sequences detected, about a fifth appear once; the ten largest clones hold about 0.6%. These receptors lack a known antigen. Material: naive CD8+ T cells from blood. These receptors were taken from a human donor in good health.

V gene TRBV6-5 combines with J gene TRBJ1-2; maybe TRBD1 (5 bases). V was trimmed by 1 base and J by 6 bases, leaving 12 bases between them. There are 14 residues in the CDR3. The germline V gene encodes CDR1 MNHEY and CDR2 SVGAGI. The CDR3 region is CASSYFSGTDGYTF. In DNA, the CDR3 is TGTGCCAGCAGTTACTTTTCTGGGACGGATGGCTACACCTTC.

This clonotype was detected ten times or more. The CDR3 sequence: CSVQQGPRYEQYF. CDR3 coding DNA: TGCAGCGTTCAACAGGGTCCCCGCTACGAGCAGTACTTC. J is TRBJ2-7 and V is TRBV29-1, with D possibly being TRBD1 (6 bases). Trimming cost V 5 bases and J 3 bases, with 14 bases left between them. The CDR3 sequence is 13 residues long. CDR1 and CDR2 (germline): SQVTM, ANQGSEA.

This clonotype occurred a few times. The chain couples TRBV29-1 to TRBJ2-7; a possible D gene is TRBD2 (5 bases). This CDR3 is 11 amino acids long. The V and J ends lost 6 bases and 5 bases respectively, with 11 bases between them. Looked up from germline, CDR1 is SQVTM and CDR2 is ANQGSEA. CDR3 protein: CSVVTRDEQYF. The CDR3 bases are TGCAGCGTCGTAACTAGGGACGAGCAGTACTTC.

CDR3 nucleotides: TGTGCCAGCAGTTCTCGACTGGCTCCGACCTACGAGCAGTACTTC. Protein product: CASSSRLAPTYEQYF. The V and J genes are TRBV28 and TRBJ2-7; D uncertain. The CDR3 covers 15 residues. V lost 4 bases and J lost 2, with 15 bases in between. Germline lookup yields CDR1 MDHEN and CDR2 SYDVKM.

This clonotype appeared once. V usage is TRBV4-1 and J usage is TRBJ2-3; possibly TRBD1 or TRBD2 for D (6 bases each). CDR1 and CDR2 from the germline V gene are MGHRA and YSYEKL. This CDR3 has 17 amino acids. Trimming shortened V by 1 base and J by 4 bases, and 18 bases separated the two germline ends. The CDR3 nucleotides read TGCGCCAGCAGCCAAGGGTCCGGGGGCGCGACCCCAGATACGCAGTATTTT. It yields the protein CASSQGSGGATPDTQYF.

The gene calls are TRBV29-1 and TRBJ2-3; 10 bases align to TRBD2. The V gene end was trimmed by 7 bases and the J gene end by 6 bases; junction bases not matched to a gene: 7. Looked up from germline, CDR1 is SQVTM and CDR2 is ANQGSEA. The CDR3 totals 13 residues. CDR3 sequence: CSAGLADWDTQYF. The CDR3, as DNA: TGCAGCGCCGGACTAGCGGACTGGGATACGCAGTATTTT.